This T cell receptor beta chain was documented in a study of Graves' ophthalmopathy and Graves' hyperthyroidism. Across the whole study: Hyperthyroidism is called stable when no ophthalmopathy develops within 18 months of follow-up.

Included hyperthyroidism patients were aged 18 to 65 and newly diagnosed (under 2 months' duration). No donor had other autoimmune disease, uncontrolled infection, pregnancy or lactation. Worth noting for this clonotype: Antigen: not known.

As the template, RNA transcripts were used to amplify TCR beta CDR3 regions. Second-round multiplex PCR came after a first-round RT-PCR that employed HTBI primers. TCRdb recomputed calls from the multiplex PCR reads with MiXCR, one row per CDR3 protein. Seen here are around 1,200,000 distinct CDR3 sequences, 35% to 45% observed once, and the top ten hold 11%. Study-wide points: Blood also harbored most expanded thyroid clonotypes above 0.001 frequency.

This receptor was taken from an adult man with Graves' hyperthyroidism. Source material: peripheral blood or thyroid tissue (not recorded which).

For the CDR3, the DNA is TGTGCCAGCAAGACTCGGGACAACTATAGCAATCAGCCCCAGCATTTT. Translating gives CASKTRDNYSNQPQHF. The chain employs TRBV19 and TRBJ1-5, with a tentative D call TRBD1 (6 bases). V lost 9 bases to trimming and J lost 0 bases, with 18 bases between them. The V gene's germline CDR1 is LNHDA and CDR2 SQIVND (reference sequence). The CDR3 has 16 amino acids.